The sample holds a few counts of the clone carrying this T cell receptor beta chain. The data were taken from a study of shared clonotypes between healthy human individuals. The CDR3 loop spans 14 amino acids. Germline V gene sequence: CDR1 MDHEN, CDR2 SYDVKM. With 7 bases removed from V and 4 bases from J, the gap between germline ends came to 14 bases. Data came from immunoSEQ multiplex PCR; TCRdb stores just in-frame clones and leaves some out. The sample contains millions of clones, approximately 93% of which appear only once. This sequence originates from a man aged 18 to 35 in good health. Some clones in this sample may be carry-over from other donors' samples. Sequencing was performed on naive CD4+ T cells from PBMCs. Specified subset: CD45RA+ positively selected. The genes are TRBV28 and TRBJ1-5; TRBD1 might be the D (5 bases). CDR3 in amino acids: CASNGGKANQPQHF. The CDR3 bases are TGTGCCAGCAATGGGGGAAAGGCTAATCAGCCCCAGCATTTT. Full variable domain (rest looked up from reference TRBV28 and TRBJ1-5): DVKVTQSSRYLVKRTGEKVFLECVQDMDHENMFWYRQDPGLGLRLIYFSYDVKMKEKGDIPEGYSVSREKKERFSLILESASTNQTSMYLCASNGGKANQPQHFGDGTRLSIL.